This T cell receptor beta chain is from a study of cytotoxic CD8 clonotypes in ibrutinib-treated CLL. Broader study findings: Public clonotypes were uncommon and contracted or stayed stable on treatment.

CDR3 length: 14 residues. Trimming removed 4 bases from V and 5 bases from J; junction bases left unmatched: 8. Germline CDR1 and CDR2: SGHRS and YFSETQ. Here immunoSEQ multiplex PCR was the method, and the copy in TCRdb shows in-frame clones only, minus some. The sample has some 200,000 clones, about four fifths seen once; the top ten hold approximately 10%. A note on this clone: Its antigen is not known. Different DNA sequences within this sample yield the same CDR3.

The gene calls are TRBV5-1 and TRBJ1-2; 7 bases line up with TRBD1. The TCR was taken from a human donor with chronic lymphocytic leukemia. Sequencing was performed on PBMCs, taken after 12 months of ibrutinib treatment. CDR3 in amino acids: CASSPGTEIYGYTF. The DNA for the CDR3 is TGCGCCAGCAGCCCGGGGACAGAAATATATGGCTACACCTTC.